This section outlines one T cell receptor beta chain sequence together with its context. What this receptor recognizes is not known. At one end, the junction sequence differs from germline, possibly due to a read error. The time point label on this specimen signifies: patch test 1, 2 weeks after DPC sensitization. The sample's treatment or condition label, in plain terms: therapeutic diphenylcyclopropenone sensitization with weekly scalp DPC. At every patch-test visit, the blood draw took place before the patch test was put on. Patients were considered eligible if aged 18 to 70, diagnosed with alopecia and deemed suitable for DPC therapy, and patients were excluded if pregnant. Total RNA was extracted from unfractionated whole blood that had been collected in Tempus Blood RNA tubes. This specimen belongs to a study of human T cells and chemical hapten exposure (dated by TCRdb to 2020 to 2022). For the wider study: For sensitization, 2% DPC in acetone was applied to an approximately 2 cm by approximately 2 cm area of upper inner arm skin. Patient blood was sampled pre-sensitization (week 0) and at 2, 6 and about 24 weeks after DPC sensitization. Patients additionally received weekly therapeutic DPC doses to the scalp throughout the roughly 25-week study period. For TCR sequencing, blood came from 25 to 35 alopecia patients at anywhere from one to four time points (pre-sensitization, 2, 6 and 24 weeks). Alopecia areata with under or over 50% scalp involvement, alopecia totalis and alopecia universalis were represented in the patient cohort, which was mostly female. Patch testing on the upper back used Finn chambers containing 0.01% DPC, with scoring done after 6 days according to International Contact Dermatitis Research Group standards. The libraries were sequenced as a pool, and the TCR yield per sample differed mostly because of small variations in library volumes within the pool. The study tracked peripheral blood TCR repertoire changes in vivo during primary and secondary sensitization to the hapten diphenylcyclopropenone (DPC) in alopecia patients.

The study at large found these results: Patch test score was positively correlated with the number of PT1 expanded TCRs, with significance at thresholds 8, 16 and 32 but not at 4. Because every patient had alopecia, a presumed autoimmune disease, the patients' immune response might differ from that of healthy individuals. Significantly more large CDR3 similarity clusters were formed by expanded TCRs than by pre-sensitization or healthy control sets, consistent with antigen-driven responses. After repeated subsampling, changes were observed in the strength of the expansion versus patch-test correlation and in the threshold at which the correlation became significant. DPC sensitization did not change how many TCRs were above 1 in 1000 frequency, and no evidence was found of alterations in global repertoire structure.

The germline V gene gives CDR1 as MNHNS and CDR2 as SASEGT. The CDR3 has 13 amino acids, counting the end cysteine and phenylalanine. The entry retains the CDR3 DNA only, 39 bases that are in frame from base 1. The library was obtained by RACE. These reads were obtained on a NextSeq 500. During library preparation, unique molecular identifiers were attached to individual cDNA molecules so that TCRs could be counted in a quantitative, reproducible way. Both TCR alpha and TCR beta chains were sequenced from each blood RNA sample. In the source study's methods: The median number of TCRs per sample was approximately 93,000, ranging from roughly 23,224 to 690,600. V, J and CDR3 annotation of the TCR reads was performed with the Decombinator software suite. Every sample was subsampled to the same number of TCRs (28,000) for the PS versus PT1 abundance plots. TCRs were defined as expanded if absent before sensitization and observed at least eight times at the 2-week time point. TCRdb reprocessed the public reads (quality trimming at Q25 with fastp, clone calling with MiXCR) and kept in-frame beta chains. CDR3 protein sequences are deduplicated, and each keeps its most common genes and DNA. V and J calls and clone size were set by TCRdb, not the authors. This sample has approximately 74,000 distinct CDR3 sequences in its table, and 32% of those were observed once. More than 7% of the sample is held by the ten biggest clonotypes.

This clonotype was sampled from a man aged 35 to 55 with alopecia areata. Some clones in this sample may be carry-over from other donors' samples. The chain is encoded by TRBV6-1 joined to TRBJ2-7; TRBD2 aligns with 16 central bases. The sequences come from whole blood, collected in connection with sensitization to the hapten diphenylcyclopropenone (DPC). CDR3 region: CASNQGTSGRANF. The DNA is as follows: TGTGCCAGCAACCAAGGGACTAGCGGGAGGGCAAACTTC.